A single sample is the source of the 21 T cell receptor beta chains below, sequenced in a study of shared clonotypes between healthy human individuals. Produced via immunoSEQ multiplex PCR; TCRdb's table is partial and in-frame only. The sample yields about 490,000 clones, less than 80% seen once. The sequenced sample was PBMCs. The receptor set was obtained from a woman aged 40 to 49 in good health. Some clones in this sample may be carry-over from other donors' samples.

A single count supports this clone. The chain carries TRBV28 and TRBJ1-1; D remains ambiguous. The CDR3 contains 17 residues. Per the germline V gene, CDR1 is MDHEN and CDR2 is SYDVKM. V was pared by 1 base and J by 5 bases, with 20 bases between. The CDR3 DNA reads TGTGCCAGCAGTTTATTCGGTGCGGGTGGGTTTCGGACTGAAGCTTTCTTT. This gives the protein CASSLFGAGGFRTEAFF.

This clone was seen a handful of times. The V call is TRBV7-2, the J call TRBJ1-4; D uncertain. The V gene's germline CDR1 is SGHTA and CDR2 FQGNSA. The CDR3 totals 18 residues. Trimming cost V 1 base and J 8 bases, with 23 bases left between them. CDR3 DNA: TGTGCCAGCAGCTTAGGTCTAGGTGGGGAAACTACGGGAGAAAAACTGTTTTTT. Translated, it gives CASSLGLGGETTGEKLFF.

The chain is built from TRBV5-1 and TRBJ2-3; D not resolved. Trimming cost V 4 bases and J 0 bases, with 15 bases left between them. This CDR3 has 16 amino acids. Per the germline V gene, CDR1 is SGHRS and CDR2 is YFSETQ. Written as DNA, the CDR3 is TGCGCCAGCAGCCCCAATCCGATTGCTAGCACAGATACGCAGTATTTT. Translation: CASSPNPIASTDTQYF.

A remark on this clone: This sequence may be a read error, since a much larger clone differs from it by one base. This likely comes from a read error, as the CDR3 has no conserved phenylalanine or tryptophan at its end. The gene calls are TRBV30 and TRBJ1-2; no reliable D call. V shed 4 bases and J shed 4 bases, with 25 bases lying between them. The V gene's germline CDR1 is GTSNPN and CDR2 SVGIG (reference sequence). The CDR3 totals 17 residues. This CDR3 reads CAWTFREYRLAGYGYTS. CDR3 sequence (DNA): TGTGCCTGGACCTTTAGGGAGTACCGCCTCGCCGGCTATGGCTACACCTCC.

This chain links TRBV5-1 with TRBJ2-3, with unresolved D. The CDR3 covers 14 residues. CDR1 and CDR2 from the germline V gene are SGHRS and YFSETQ. The V end lost 0 bases, the J end lost 3 bases, and 8 bases lay between the germline ends. CDR3 amino acids: CASSLGTRTDTQYF. The CDR3 bases are TGCGCCAGCAGCTTGGGGACCAGGACAGATACGCAGTATTTT.

The DNA for the CDR3 is TGTGCCAGCACCTGGGGACAGGGCGGGCACACTGAAGCTTTCTTT. Its translation: CASTWGQGGHTEAFF. The V call is TRBV28, the J call TRBJ1-1; 9 bases line up with TRBD1. The CDR3 is made up of 15 amino acids. With V trimmed by 7 bases and J by 3 bases, 9 bases remained unmatched. CDR1 is MDHEN and CDR2 is SYDVKM in the germline V gene.

The J gene is TRBJ1-1, the V gene TRBV30; unclear D gene. This CDR3 spans 12 amino acids. Germline-derived CDR1 and CDR2 are GTSNPN and SVGIG (reference sequence). V was shortened by 6 bases and J by 4 bases, with 12 bases between the two germline ends. This CDR3 is CACRENPTEAFF. The CDR3 DNA is TGTGCCTGTAGAGAGAATCCCACTGAAGCTTTCTTT.

Of note for this clone: With a much larger clone just one base away, this may be a read error. J is TRBJ2-7 and V is TRBV10-2; no clear D. Per germline, CDR1 WSHSY and CDR2 SAAADI. This CDR3 has 11 amino acids. The V and J ends lost 2 bases and 5 bases respectively, with 4 bases between them. The chain's CDR3 is CASSEGDEQYF. DNA of the CDR3: TGCGCCAGCAGTGAGGGGGACGAGCAGTACTTC.

The genes are TRBV30 and TRBJ2-2, with D tentatively TRBD1 (6 bases). The CDR3 extends over 14 amino acids. In germline, CDR1 is GTSNPN, CDR2 SVGIG (reference sequence). V lost 5 bases, J lost 3 bases, and 13 bases lay in between. The CDR3 sequence is CAWQGRQYTGELFF. The CDR3 DNA follows: TGTGCCTGGCAGGGGCGACAGTACACCGGGGAGCTGTTTTTT.

The chain is built from TRBV28 and TRBJ2-7; TRBD1 is a possible D gene (7 bases). The CDR3 length is 17 residues. The V gene's germline CDR1 is MDHEN and CDR2 SYDVKM. V shed 6 bases and J shed 5 bases, with 26 bases lying between them. This CDR3 is CASSTPLRVGGGDEQYF. CDR3 DNA sequence: TGTGCCAGCAGCACGCCTCTAAGAGTTGGAGGGGGCGACGAGCAGTACTTC.

The V gene is TRBV29-1, the J gene TRBJ2-3; 10 bases map to TRBD2. Germline V gene sequence: CDR1 SQVTM, CDR2 ANQGSEA. The ends lost 3 bases at V and 3 bases at J; junction bases unmatched: 12. There are 17 residues in the CDR3. As DNA, the CDR3 is TGCAGCGTTGACTCTAGCGGGAGTGGCGCCGGGACAGATACGCAGTATTTT. Its protein is CSVDSSGSGAGTDTQYF.

The chain has TRBV5-1 and TRBJ1-4, with a tentative D call TRBD1 (6 bases). Per the germline V gene, CDR1 is SGHRS and CDR2 is YFSETQ. The CDR3 runs 14 residues. V dropped 0 bases and J dropped 6 bases, with 9 bases sitting between them. CDR3 DNA: TGCGCCAGCAGCTTGGAGGGGGGAGATGAAAAACTGTTTTTT. Translated, it gives CASSLEGGDEKLFF. The full variable domain, completed using reference TRBV5-1 and TRBJ1-4, is KAGVTQTPRYLIKTRGQQVTLSCSPISGHRSVSWYQQTPGQGLQFLFEYFSETQRNKGNFPGRFSGRQFSNSRSEMNVSTLELGDSALYLCASSLEGGDEKLFFGSGTQLSVL.

In the case of this clone: Other DNA sequences within the sample encode an identical CDR3. J is TRBJ1-5 and V is TRBV28; no clear D. The CDR3 runs 12 residues. V was clipped by 5 bases and J by 2 bases, with 4 bases between them. CDR1 MDHEN and CDR2 SYDVKM come from the germline V gene. The CDR3 reads CASSAGNQPQHF. CDR3 sequence (DNA): TGTGCCAGCAGTGCAGGCAATCAGCCCCAGCATTTT. Filled out from reference TRBV28 and TRBJ1-5, the complete variable domain reads DVKVTQSSRYLVKRTGEKVFLECVQDMDHENMFWYRQDPGLGLRLIYFSYDVKMKEKGDIPEGYSVSREKKERFSLILESASTNQTSMYLCASSAGNQPQHFGDGTRLSIL.

V and J are TRBV28 and TRBJ2-7, with D tentatively TRBD2 (6 bases). CDR1 is MDHEN and CDR2 is SYDVKM in the germline V gene. This CDR3 is built from 15 residues. The germline V and J ends were trimmed by 6 bases and 2 bases, with 17 bases remaining between them. CDR3 region: CASSLGGAIAYEQYF. The CDR3 DNA is TGTGCCAGCAGCCTCGGCGGGGCGATTGCCTACGAGCAGTACTTC.

This clone has just one count. This chain uses TRBV6-6 with TRBJ1-6; possibly TRBD1 for D (5 bases). The length of the CDR3 is 15 residues. From germline, CDR1 is MNHNY and CDR2 SVGAGI (reference sequence). The germline V and J ends were trimmed by 6 bases and 7 bases, with 16 bases remaining between them. The CDR3 is CASRGGASRNSPLHF. CDR3 coding DNA: TGTGCCAGCAGGGGTGGGGCCAGTAGGAATTCACCCCTCCACTTT.

In its sample, this clone was seen once. The V call is TRBV6-6, the J call TRBJ1-2; D is undetermined. Trimming took 6 bases from V and 0 from J, leaving 5 bases between them. Germline assignment: CDR1 MNHNY and CDR2 SVGAGI (reference sequence). The CDR3 runs 12 residues. The chain's CDR3 is CASSSPNYGYTF. The CDR3 DNA sequence: TGTGCCAGCAGCTCACCTAACTATGGCTACACCTTC.

The J gene is TRBJ2-7, the V gene TRBV5-4, with 9 bases that match TRBD1. This CDR3 is 15 amino acids long. V shed 4 bases, J shed 6 bases, and the junction held 11 bases outside the gene matches. CDR1 SGHNT and CDR2 YYREEE come from the germline V gene (reference sequence). The CDR3 DNA follows: TGTGCCAGCAGCCCCAGGGACAGGGTGAGCGGCGAGCAGTACTTC. Protein: CASSPRDRVSGEQYF.

The chain combines TRBV25-1 with TRBJ2-7, with TRBD1 identical over 8 bases. Trimming at V came to 6 bases and at J to 0 bases, leaving 1 base not matched to a gene. CDR3 length: 13 amino acids. Germline V gene data show CDR1 as MGHDK and CDR2 as SYGVNS. The CDR3 DNA reads as TGTGCCAGCAGGGGACAGGACTCCTACGAGCAGTACTTC. It specifies CASRGQDSYEQYF.

This clone appeared a single time. The chain carries TRBV7-9 and TRBJ2-5, with 7 nucleotides matching TRBD1. V shed 1 base and J 4 bases; nucleotides not matched to a gene: 6. In germline, CDR1 is SEHNR, CDR2 FQNEAQ (reference sequence). This CDR3 has 15 residues. The CDR3 nucleotides are TGTGCCAGCAGCTTAGAAAGACAGGGCGGAGAGACCCAGTACTTC. This encodes CASSLERQGGETQYF.

This clone was observed many times. The CDR3 DNA sequence: TGTGCCTGGGGTTTCTCAGGGGCCTATGGCTACACCTTC. Amino acid sequence: CAWGFSGAYGYTF. This chain connects TRBV30 to TRBJ1-2; tentatively, D is TRBD1 (6 bases). Germline CDR1 GTSNPN, CDR2 SVGIG (reference sequence). Trimming removed 5 bases from V and 4 bases from J, with 14 bases in between. The CDR3 is 13 residues long.

V usage is TRBV7-8 and J usage is TRBJ1-2; 9 bases align to TRBD1. V lost 5 bases and J lost 2; bases outside the gene matches: 3. Germline CDR1 is SGHVS and CDR2 is FQNEAQ. CDR3 length equals 14 residues. Written as DNA, the CDR3 is TGTGCCAGCAGCCGTGGGACAGGGAACTATGGCTACACCTTC. Its protein product is CASSRGTGNYGYTF.